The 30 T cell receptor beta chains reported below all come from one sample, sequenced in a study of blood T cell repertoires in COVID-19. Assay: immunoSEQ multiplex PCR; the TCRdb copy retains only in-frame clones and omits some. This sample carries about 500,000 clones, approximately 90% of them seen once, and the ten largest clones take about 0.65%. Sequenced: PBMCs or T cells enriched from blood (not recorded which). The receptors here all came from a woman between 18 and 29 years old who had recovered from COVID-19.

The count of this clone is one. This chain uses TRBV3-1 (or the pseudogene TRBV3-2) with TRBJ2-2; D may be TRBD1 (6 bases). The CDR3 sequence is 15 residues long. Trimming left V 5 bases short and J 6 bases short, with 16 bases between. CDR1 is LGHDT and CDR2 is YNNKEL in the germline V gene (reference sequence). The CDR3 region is CASSFLVGASGELFF. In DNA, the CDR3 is TGTGCCAGCAGCTTTCTCGTGGGGGCCTCCGGGGAGCTGTTTTTT.

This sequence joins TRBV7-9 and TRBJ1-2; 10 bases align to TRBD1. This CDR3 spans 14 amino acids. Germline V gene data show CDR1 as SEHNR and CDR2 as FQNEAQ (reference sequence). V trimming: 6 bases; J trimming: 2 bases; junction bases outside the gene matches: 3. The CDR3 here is CASRPTGGNYGYTF. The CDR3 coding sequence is TGTGCCAGCAGGCCGACAGGGGGCAACTATGGCTACACCTTC.

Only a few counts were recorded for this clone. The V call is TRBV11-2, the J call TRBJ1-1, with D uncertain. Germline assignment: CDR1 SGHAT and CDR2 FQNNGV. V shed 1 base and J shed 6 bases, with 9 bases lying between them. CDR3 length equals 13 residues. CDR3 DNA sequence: TGTGCCAGCAGCTTAGTATGGCAGTCTGAAGCTTTCTTT. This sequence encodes CASSLVWQSEAFF.

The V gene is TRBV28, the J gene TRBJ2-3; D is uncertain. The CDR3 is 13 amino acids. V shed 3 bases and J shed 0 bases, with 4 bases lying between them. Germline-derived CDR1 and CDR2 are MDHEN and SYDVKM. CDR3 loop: CASSFRSTDTQYF. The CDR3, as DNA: TGTGCCAGCAGTTTTCGGAGCACAGATACGCAGTATTTT. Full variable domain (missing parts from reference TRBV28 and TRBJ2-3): DVKVTQSSRYLVKRTGEKVFLECVQDMDHENMFWYRQDPGLGLRLIYFSYDVKMKEKGDIPEGYSVSREKKERFSLILESASTNQTSMYLCASSFRSTDTQYFGPGTRLTVL.

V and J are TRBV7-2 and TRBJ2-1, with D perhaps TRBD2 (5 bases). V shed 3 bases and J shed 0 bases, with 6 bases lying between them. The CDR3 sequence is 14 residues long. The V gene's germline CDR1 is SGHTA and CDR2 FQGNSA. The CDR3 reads CASSFGNSYNEQFF. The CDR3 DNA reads TGTGCCAGCAGCTTCGGGAACTCCTACAATGAGCAGTTCTTC.

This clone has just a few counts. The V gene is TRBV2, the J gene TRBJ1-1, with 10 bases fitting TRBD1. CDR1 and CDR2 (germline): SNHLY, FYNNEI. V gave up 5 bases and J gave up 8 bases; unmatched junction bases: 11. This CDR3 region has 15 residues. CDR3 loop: CASSKTGGSVAEAFF. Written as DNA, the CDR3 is TGTGCCAGCAGTAAGACAGGGGGCTCGGTGGCGGAAGCTTTCTTT.

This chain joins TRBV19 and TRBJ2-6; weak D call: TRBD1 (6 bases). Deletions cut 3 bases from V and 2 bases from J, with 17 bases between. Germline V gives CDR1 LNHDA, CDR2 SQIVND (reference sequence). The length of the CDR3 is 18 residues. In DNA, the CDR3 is TGTGCCAGTAGTATGATAGCTCGCAGGGGACCTGGGGCCAACGTCCTGACTTTC. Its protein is CASSMIARRGPGANVLTF. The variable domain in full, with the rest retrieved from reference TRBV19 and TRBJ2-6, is DGGITQSPKYLFRKEGQNVTLSCEQNLNHDAMYWYRQDPGQGLRLIYYSQIVNDFQKGDIAEGYSVSREKKESFPLTVTSAQKNPTAFYLCASSMIARRGPGANVLTFGAGSRLTVL.

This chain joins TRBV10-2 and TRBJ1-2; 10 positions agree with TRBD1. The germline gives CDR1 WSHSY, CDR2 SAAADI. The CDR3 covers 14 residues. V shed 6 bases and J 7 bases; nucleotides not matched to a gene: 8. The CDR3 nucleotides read TGCGCCAGCAGACAGACAGGGGGCTGGGTTGGCTACACCTTC. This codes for CASRQTGGWVGYTF.

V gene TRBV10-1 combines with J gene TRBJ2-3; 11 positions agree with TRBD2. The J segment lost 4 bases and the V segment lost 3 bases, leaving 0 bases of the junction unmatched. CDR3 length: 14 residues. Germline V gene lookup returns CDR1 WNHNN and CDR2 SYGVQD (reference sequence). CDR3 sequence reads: CASSELAGADTQYF. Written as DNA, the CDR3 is TGCGCCAGCAGTGAACTAGCGGGGGCAGATACGCAGTATTTT.

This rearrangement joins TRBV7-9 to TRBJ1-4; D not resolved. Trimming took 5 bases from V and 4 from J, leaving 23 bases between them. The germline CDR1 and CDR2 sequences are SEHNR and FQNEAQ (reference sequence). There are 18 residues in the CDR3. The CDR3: CASSPTPGAGGLNEKLFF. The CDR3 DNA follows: TGTGCCAGCAGCCCCACCCCAGGAGCGGGAGGACTTAATGAAAAACTGTTTTTT. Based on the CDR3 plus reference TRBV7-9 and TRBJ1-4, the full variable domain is DTGVSQNPRHKITKRGQNVTFRCDPISEHNRLYWYRQTLGQGPEFLTYFQNEAQLEKSRLLSDRFSAERPKGSFSTLEIQRTEQGDSAMYLCASSPTPGAGGLNEKLFFGSGTQLSVL.

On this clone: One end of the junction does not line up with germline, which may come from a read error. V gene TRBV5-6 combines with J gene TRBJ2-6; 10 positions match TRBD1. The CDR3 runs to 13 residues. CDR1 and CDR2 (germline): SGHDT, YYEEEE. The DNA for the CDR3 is TGTGCCAGCAGCCCCGGGACAGGGGCCGGGAATTCTTTC. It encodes CASSPGTGAGNSF.

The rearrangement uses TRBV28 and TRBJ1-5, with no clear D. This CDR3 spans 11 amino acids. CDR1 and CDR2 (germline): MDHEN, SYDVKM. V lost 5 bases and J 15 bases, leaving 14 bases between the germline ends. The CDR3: CASSERDAGHF. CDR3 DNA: TGTGCCAGCAGTGAGCGCGATGCGGGGCATTTT. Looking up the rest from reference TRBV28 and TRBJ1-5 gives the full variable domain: DVKVTQSSRYLVKRTGEKVFLECVQDMDHENMFWYRQDPGLGLRLIYFSYDVKMKEKGDIPEGYSVSREKKERFSLILESASTNQTSMYLCASSERDAGHFGDGTRLSIL.

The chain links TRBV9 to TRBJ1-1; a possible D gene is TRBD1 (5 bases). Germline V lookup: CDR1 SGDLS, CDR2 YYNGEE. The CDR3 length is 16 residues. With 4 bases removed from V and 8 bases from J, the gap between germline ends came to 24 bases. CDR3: CASSPSAGRILKEAFF. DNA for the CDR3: TGTGCCAGCAGCCCCTCGGCAGGGAGGATTTTAAAGGAAGCTTTCTTT.

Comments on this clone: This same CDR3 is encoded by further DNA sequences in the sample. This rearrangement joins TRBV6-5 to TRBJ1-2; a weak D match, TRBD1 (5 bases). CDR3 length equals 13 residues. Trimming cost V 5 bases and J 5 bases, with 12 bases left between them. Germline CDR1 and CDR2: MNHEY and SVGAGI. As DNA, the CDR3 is TGTGCCAGCAGTCCCGGACAATATTATGGCTACACCTTC. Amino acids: CASSPGQYYGYTF.

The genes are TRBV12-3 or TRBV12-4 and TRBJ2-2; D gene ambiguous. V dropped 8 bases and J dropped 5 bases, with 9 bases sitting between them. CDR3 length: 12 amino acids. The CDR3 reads CASDRGTGELFF. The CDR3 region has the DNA TGTGCCAGCGATCGAGGTACCGGGGAGCTGTTTTTT.

This CDR3 is CASSTGTNYGYTF. CDR3 sequence (DNA): TGTGCCAGCAGTACCGGGACAAACTATGGCTACACCTTC. The chain recombines TRBV12-3 or TRBV12-4 with TRBJ1-2; possibly TRBD1 for D (6 bases). This CDR3 contains 13 residues. V was trimmed by 5 bases and J by 2 bases, leaving 9 bases between them.

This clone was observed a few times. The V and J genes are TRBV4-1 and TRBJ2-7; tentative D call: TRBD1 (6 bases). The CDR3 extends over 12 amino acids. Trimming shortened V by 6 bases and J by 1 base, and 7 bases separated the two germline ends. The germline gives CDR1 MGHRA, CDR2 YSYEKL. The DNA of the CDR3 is TGCGCCAGCAGGGGGGCTTCCTACGAGCAGTACTTC. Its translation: CASRGASYEQYF.

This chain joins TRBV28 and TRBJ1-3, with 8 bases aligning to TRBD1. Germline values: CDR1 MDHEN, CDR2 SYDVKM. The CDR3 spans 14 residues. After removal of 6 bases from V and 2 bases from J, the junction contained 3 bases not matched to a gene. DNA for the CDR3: TGTGCCAGCAGCTCGGGACAGGCTGGAAACACCATATATTTT. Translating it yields CASSSGQAGNTIYF.

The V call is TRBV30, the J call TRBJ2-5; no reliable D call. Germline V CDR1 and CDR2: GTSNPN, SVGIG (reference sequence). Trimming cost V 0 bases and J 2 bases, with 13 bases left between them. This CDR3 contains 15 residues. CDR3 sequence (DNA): TGTGCCTGGAGTGTGATGAGTAGTCTACAAGAGACCCAGTACTTC. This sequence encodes CAWSVMSSLQETQYF.

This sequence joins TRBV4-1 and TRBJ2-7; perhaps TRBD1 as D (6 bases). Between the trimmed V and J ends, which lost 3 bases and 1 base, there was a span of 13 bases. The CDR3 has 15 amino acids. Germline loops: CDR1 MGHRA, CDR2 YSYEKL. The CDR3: CASSHTDSSSYEQYF. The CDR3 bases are TGCGCCAGCAGCCACACGGACAGCAGTTCCTACGAGCAGTACTTC.

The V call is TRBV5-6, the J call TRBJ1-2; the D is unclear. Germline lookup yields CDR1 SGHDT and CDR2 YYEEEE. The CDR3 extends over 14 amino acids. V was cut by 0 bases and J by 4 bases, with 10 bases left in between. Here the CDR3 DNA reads TGTGCCAGCAGCTTGGTGGCGGGGTCCTATGGCTACACCTTC. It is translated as CASSLVAGSYGYTF.

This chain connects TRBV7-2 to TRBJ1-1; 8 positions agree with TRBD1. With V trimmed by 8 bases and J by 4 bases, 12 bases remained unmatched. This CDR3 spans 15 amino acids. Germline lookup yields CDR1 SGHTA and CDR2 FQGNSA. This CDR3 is CASLVTGGRGTEAFF. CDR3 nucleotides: TGTGCCAGCTTAGTTACAGGGGGAAGGGGCACTGAAGCTTTCTTT.

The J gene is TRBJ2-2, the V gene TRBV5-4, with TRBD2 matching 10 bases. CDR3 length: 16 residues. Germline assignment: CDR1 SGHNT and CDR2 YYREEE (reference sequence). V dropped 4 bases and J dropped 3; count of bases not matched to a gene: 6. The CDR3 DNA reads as TGTGCCAGCAGCCTAGGGCTAGCGGGGGACACCGGGGAGCTGTTTTTT. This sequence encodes CASSLGLAGDTGELFF. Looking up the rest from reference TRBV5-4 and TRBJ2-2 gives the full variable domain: ETGVTQSPTHLIKTRGQQVTLRCSSQSGHNTVSWYQQALGQGPQFIFQYYREEENGRGNFPPRFSGLQFPNYSSELNVNALELDDSALYLCASSLGLAGDTGELFFGEGSRLTVL.

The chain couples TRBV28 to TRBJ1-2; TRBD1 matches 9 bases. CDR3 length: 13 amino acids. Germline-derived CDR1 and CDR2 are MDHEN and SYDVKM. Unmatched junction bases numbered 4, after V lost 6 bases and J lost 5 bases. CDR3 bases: TGTGCCAGCAGGCCCGGACAGGGGTATGGCTACACCTTC. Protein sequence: CASRPGQGYGYTF.

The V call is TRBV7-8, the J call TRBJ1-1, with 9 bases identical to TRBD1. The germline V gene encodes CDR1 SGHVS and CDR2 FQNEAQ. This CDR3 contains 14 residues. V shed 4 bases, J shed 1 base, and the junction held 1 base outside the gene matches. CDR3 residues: CASSWDRENTEAFF. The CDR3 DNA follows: TGTGCCAGCAGCTGGGACAGGGAGAACACTGAAGCTTTCTTT.

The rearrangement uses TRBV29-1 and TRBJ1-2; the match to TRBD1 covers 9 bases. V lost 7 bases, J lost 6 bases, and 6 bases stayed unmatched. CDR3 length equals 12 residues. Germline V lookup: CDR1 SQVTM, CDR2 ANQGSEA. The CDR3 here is CSALTGGHGYTF. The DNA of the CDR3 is TGCAGCGCACTGACAGGGGGTCATGGCTACACCTTC.

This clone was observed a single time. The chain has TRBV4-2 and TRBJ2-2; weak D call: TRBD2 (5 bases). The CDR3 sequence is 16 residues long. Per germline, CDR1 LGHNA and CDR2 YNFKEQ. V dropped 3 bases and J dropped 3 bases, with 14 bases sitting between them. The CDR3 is CASSQDFGEDTGELFF. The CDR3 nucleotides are TGTGCCAGCAGCCAGGATTTCGGGGAAGACACCGGGGAGCTGTTTTTT.

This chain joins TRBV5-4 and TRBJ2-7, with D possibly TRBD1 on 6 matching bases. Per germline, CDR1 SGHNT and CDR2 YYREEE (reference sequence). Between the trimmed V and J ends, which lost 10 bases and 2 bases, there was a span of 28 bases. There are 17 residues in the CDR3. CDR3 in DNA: TGTGCCCGCCACACCCCCAGGGGACCCCCAAACGCCTACGAGCAGTACTTC. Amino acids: CARHTPRGPPNAYEQYF.

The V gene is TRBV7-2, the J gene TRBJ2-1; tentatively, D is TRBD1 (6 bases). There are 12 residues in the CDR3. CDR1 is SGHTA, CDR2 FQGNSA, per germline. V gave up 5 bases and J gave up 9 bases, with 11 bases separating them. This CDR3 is CASSIQGGEQFF. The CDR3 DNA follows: TGTGCCAGCAGCATACAGGGCGGTGAGCAGTTCTTC.

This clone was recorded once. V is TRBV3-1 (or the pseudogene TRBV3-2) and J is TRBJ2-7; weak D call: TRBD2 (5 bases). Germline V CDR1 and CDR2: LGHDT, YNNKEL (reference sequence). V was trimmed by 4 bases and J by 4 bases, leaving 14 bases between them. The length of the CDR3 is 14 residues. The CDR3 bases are TGTGCCAGCAGCCCAAAGGCCCGCGGGTACGAGCAGTACTTC. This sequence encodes CASSPKARGYEQYF.